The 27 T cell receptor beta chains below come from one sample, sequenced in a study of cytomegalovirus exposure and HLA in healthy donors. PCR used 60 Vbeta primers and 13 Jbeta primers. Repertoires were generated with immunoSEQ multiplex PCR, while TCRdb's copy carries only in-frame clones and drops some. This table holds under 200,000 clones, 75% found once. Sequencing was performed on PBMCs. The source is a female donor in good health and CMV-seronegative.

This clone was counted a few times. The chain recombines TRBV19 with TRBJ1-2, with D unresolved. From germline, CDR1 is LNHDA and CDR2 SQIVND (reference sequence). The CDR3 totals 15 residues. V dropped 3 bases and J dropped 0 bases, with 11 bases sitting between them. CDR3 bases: TGTGCCAGTAGTATTCTCGCGGGTGCTAACTATGGCTACACCTTC. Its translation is CASSILAGANYGYTF.

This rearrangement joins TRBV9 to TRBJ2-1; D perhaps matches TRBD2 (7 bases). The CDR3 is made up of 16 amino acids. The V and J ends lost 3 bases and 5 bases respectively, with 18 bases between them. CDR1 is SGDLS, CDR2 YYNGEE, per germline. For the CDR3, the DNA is TGTGCCAGCAGCGAAGAGTTTGGGGGGGCTAACAATGAGCAGTTCTTC. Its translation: CASSEEFGGANNEQFF.

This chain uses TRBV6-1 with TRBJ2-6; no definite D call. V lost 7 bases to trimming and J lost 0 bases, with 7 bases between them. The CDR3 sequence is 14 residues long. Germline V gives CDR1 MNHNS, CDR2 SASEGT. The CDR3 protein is CASTSRSGANVLTF. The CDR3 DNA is TGTGCCAGCACCTCCCGCTCTGGGGCCAACGTCCTGACTTTC.

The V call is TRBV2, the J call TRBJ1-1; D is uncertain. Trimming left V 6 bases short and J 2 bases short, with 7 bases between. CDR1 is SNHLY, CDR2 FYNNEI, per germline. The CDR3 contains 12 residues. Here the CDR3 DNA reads TGTGCCAGCAGGAGTCTAAACACTGAAGCTTTCTTT. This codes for CASRSLNTEAFF.

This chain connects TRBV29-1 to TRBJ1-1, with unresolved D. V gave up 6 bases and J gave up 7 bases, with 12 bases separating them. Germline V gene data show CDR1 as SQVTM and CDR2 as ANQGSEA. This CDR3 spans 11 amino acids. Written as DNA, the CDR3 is TGCAGCGTAGACGAAAGGAGTGAAGCTTTCTTT. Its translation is CSVDERSEAFF.

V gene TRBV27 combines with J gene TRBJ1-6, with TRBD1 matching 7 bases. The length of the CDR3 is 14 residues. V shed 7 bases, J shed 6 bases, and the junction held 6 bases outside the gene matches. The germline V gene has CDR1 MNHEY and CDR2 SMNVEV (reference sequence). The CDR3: CASTLRQGNSPLHF. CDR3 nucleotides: TGTGCCAGCACCTTACGACAGGGTAATTCACCCCTCCACTTT.

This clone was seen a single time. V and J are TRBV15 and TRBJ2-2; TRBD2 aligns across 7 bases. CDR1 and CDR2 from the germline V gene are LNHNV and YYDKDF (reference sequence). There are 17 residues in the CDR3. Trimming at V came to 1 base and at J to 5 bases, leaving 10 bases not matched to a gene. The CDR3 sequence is CATSRARGGVGTGELFF. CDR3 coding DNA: TGTGCCACCAGCAGAGCGCGTGGGGGGGTGGGGACCGGGGAGCTGTTTTTT.

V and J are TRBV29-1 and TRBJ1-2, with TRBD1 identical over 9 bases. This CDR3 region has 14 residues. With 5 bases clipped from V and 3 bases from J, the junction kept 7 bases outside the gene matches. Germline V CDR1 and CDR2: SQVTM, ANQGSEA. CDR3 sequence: CSVQQGAVHYGYTF. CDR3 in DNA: TGCAGCGTTCAACAGGGGGCCGTCCACTATGGCTACACCTTC. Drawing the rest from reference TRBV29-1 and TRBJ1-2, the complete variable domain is SAVISQKPSRDICQRGTSLTIQCQVDSQVTMMFWYRQQPGQSLTLIATANQGSEATYESGFVIDKFPISRPNLTFSTLTVSNMSPEDSSIYLCSVQQGAVHYGYTFGSGTRLTVV.

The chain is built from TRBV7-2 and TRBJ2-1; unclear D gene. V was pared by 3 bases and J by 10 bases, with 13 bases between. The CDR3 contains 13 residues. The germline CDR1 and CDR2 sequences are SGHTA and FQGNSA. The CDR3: CASSFPPSREQFF. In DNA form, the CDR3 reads TGTGCCAGCAGCTTCCCCCCGAGCAGGGAGCAGTTCTTC.

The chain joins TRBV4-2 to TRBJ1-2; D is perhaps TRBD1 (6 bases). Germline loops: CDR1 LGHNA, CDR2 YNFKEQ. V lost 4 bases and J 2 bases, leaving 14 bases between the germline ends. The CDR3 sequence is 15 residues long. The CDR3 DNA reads TGTGCCAGCAGCCCAAGGAGGGGGGGAAACTATGGCTACACCTTC. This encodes CASSPRRGGNYGYTF.

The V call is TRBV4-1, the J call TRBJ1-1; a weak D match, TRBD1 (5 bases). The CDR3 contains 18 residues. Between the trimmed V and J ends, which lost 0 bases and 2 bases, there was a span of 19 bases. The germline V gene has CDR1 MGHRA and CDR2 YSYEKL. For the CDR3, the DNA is TGCGCCAGCAGCCAAGATGCGCGGGGCGTAGGGGTAAACACTGAAGCTTTCTTT. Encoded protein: CASSQDARGVGVNTEAFF.

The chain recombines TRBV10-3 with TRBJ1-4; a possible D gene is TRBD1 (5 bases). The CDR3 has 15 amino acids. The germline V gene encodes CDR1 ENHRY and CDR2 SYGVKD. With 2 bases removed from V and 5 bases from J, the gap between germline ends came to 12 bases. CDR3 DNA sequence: TGTGCCATCAGTGAGGAGGGCGGGACGAATGAAAAACTGTTTTTT. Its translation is CAISEEGGTNEKLFF.

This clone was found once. The CDR3, as DNA: TGTGCCAGCAGGGTTCGCGCCTCGGTTTCCGGGGCCAACGTCCTGACTTTC. This codes for CASRVRASVSGANVLTF. V is TRBV7-9 and J is TRBJ2-6; D is unresolved. Trimming stripped 6 bases from V and 4 bases from J, with 19 bases between. CDR3 length: 17 residues. Germline loops: CDR1 SEHNR, CDR2 FQNEAQ (reference sequence).

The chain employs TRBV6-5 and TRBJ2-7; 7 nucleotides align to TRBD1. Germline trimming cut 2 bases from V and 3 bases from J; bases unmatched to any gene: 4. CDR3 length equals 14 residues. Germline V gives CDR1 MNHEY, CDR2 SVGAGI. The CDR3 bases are TGTGCCAGCAGTTACGAGGGGGCGATCTACGAGCAGTACTTC. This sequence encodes CASSYEGAIYEQYF.

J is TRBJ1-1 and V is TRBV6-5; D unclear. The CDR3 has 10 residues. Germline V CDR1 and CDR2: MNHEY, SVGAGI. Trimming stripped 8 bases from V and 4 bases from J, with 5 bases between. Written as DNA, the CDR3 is TGTGCCAGCGGCAGCACTGAAGCTTTCTTT. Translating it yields CASGSTEAFF.

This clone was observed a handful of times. CDR3 nucleotides: TGTGCCAGCAGCTTCGCGGGCAATCAGCCCCAGCATTTT. It encodes CASSFAGNQPQHF. J is TRBJ1-5 and V is TRBV11-2; D gene ambiguous. The CDR3 covers 13 residues. The V end was cut by 3 bases, the J end by 2 bases, with 5 bases between. Looked up from germline, CDR1 is SGHAT and CDR2 is FQNNGV.

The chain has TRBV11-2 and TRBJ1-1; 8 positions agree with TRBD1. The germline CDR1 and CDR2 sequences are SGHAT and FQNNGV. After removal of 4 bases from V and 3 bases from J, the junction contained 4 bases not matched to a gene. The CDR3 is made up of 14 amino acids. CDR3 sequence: CASSYGQGYTEAFF. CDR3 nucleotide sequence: TGTGCCAGCAGCTATGGACAGGGATACACTGAAGCTTTCTTT.

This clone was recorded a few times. The CDR3 DNA is TGCGCCAGCAGCAACAGGGGGCTGAGGACTGAAGCTTTCTTT. Protein product: CASSNRGLRTEAFF. This chain joins TRBV5-1 and TRBJ1-1, with 9 bases that match TRBD1. The CDR3 has 14 residues. J lost 5 bases, V lost 4 bases, and 6 bases had no gene match. Germline V gene sequence: CDR1 SGHRS, CDR2 YFSETQ.

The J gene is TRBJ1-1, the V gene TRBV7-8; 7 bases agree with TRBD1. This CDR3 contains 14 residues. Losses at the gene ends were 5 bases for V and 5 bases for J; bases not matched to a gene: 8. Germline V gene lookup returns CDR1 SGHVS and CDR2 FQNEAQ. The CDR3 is CASSPTGARTEAFF. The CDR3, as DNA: TGTGCCAGCAGCCCTACAGGGGCTCGAACTGAAGCTTTCTTT.

The CDR3 nucleotides are TGTGCCAGCACCTCAGGGGACGGATATGGCTACACCTTC. Protein: CASTSGDGYGYTF. This chain uses TRBV2 with TRBJ1-2; tentatively, D is TRBD1 (6 bases). The CDR3 length is 13 residues. Germline loops: CDR1 SNHLY, CDR2 FYNNEI. V shed 7 bases and J shed 5 bases, with 14 bases lying between them. Complete variable domain (other parts from reference TRBV2 and TRBJ1-2): EPEVTQTPSHQVTQMGQEVILRCVPISNHLYFYWYRQILGQKVEFLVSFYNNEISEKSEIFDDQFSVERPDGSNFTLKIRSTKLEDSAMYFCASTSGDGYGYTFGSGTRLTVV.

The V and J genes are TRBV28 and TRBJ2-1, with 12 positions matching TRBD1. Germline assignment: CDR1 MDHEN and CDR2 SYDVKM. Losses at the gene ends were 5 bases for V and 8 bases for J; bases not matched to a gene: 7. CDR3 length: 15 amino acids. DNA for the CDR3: TGTGCCAGCAGTCTCCGGGACAGGGGGCATGATGAGCAGTTCTTC. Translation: CASSLRDRGHDEQFF.

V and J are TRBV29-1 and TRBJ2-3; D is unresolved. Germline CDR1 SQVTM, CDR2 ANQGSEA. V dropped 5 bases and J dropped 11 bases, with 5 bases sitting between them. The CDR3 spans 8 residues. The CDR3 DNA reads TGCAGCGTTAGGAGGCAGTATTTT. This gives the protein CSVRRQYF.

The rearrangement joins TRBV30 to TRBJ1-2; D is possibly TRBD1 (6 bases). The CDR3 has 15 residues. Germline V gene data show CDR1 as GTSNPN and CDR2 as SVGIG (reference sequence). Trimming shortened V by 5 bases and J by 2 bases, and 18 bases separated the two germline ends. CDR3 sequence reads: CAWEREQGDNYGYTF. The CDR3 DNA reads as TGTGCCTGGGAAAGGGAACAGGGAGACAACTATGGCTACACCTTC.

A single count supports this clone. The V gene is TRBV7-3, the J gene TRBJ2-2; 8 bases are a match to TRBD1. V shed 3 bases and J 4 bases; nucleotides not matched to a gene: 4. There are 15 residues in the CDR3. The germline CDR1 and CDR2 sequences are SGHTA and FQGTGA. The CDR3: CASSLTGERTGELFF. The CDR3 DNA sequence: TGTGCCAGCAGCTTGACAGGGGAACGCACCGGGGAGCTGTTTTTT.

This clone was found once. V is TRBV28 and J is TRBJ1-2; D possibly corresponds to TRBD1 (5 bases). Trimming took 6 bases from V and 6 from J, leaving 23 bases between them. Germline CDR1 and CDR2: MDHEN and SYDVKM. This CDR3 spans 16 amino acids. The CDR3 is CASRGPGTQTGHGYTF. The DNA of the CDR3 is TGTGCCAGCAGGGGTCCCGGGACTCAAACTGGGCATGGCTACACCTTC.

The CDR3 is CASSSQTVGPYGYTF. CDR3 nucleotide sequence: TGTGCCAGCAGCTCTCAGACAGTCGGGCCATATGGCTACACCTTC. V and J are TRBV7-2 and TRBJ1-2, with a possible D match to TRBD1 (5 bases). This CDR3 is 15 amino acids long. The germline V and J ends were trimmed by 4 bases and 5 bases, with 17 bases remaining between them. Germline assignment: CDR1 SGHTA and CDR2 FQGNSA. The entire variable domain, with the rest obtained from reference TRBV7-2 and TRBJ1-2, is as follows: GAGVSQSPSNKVTEKGKDVELRCDPISGHTALYWYRQSLGQGLEFLIYFQGNSAPDKSGLPSDRFSAERTGGSVSTLTIQRTQQEDSAVYLCASSSQTVGPYGYTFGSGTRLTVV.

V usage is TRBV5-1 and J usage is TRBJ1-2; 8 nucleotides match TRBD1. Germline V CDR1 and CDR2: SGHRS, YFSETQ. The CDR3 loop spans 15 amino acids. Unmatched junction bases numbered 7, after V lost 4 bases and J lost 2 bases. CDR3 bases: TGCGCCAGCAGCAGGCCGGGACAGGAAAACTATGGCTACACCTTC. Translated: CASSRPGQENYGYTF. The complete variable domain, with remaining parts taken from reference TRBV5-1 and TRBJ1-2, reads KAGVTQTPRYLIKTRGQQVTLSCSPISGHRSVSWYQQTPGQGLQFLFEYFSETQRNKGNFPGRFSGRQFSNSRSEMNVSTLELGDSALYLCASSRPGQENYGYTFGSGTRLTVV.